This T cell receptor (beta chain) stems from a study of T cells in Graves' hyperthyroidism and ophthalmopathy. V was trimmed by 0 bases and J by 10 bases, leaving 9 bases between them. This CDR3 comprises 13 residues. Germline lookup yields CDR1 KGHDR and CDR2 SFDVKD. The sample holds a few counts of this clonotype. It was less than 13 ml of fresh peripheral blood that supplied the PBMCs. Amplified TCR beta CDR3 regions derived from RNA transcripts. Initially, a first-round RT-PCR of the TCR CDR3 employed the HTBI primer set. TCRdb itself ran the multiplex PCR reads through MiXCR, one entry per CDR3 protein. The sample records 200,000 to 300,000 distinct CDR3 sequences, 16% being singletons.

The chain combines TRBV24-1 with TRBJ2-1; weak D call: TRBD2 (6 bases). The sequenced sample consisted of blood. The TCR was taken from a woman aged 18-29 years with Graves' ophthalmopathy. Here the CDR3 DNA reads TGTGCCACCAGTGATTTGCGACGGGGGGAGCAGTTCTTC. The encoded protein is CATSDLRRGEQFF.